The entry that follows covers one T cell receptor (beta chain) sequence. The V and J ends lost 4 bases and 7 bases, in that order; junction bases with no gene match: 8. The CDR3 sequence is 14 residues long. Germline V gene lookup returns CDR1 SGHNT and CDR2 YYREEE (reference sequence). The sample comes from a study of cytomegalovirus exposure and HLA in healthy donors. Use of 60 Vbeta and 13 Jbeta primers characterized the PCR. The protocol was immunoSEQ multiplex PCR, while the TCRdb copy is restricted to in-frame clones and leaves out a portion. Counted here are about 130,000 clones, 75% to 90% occurring once; the ten biggest clones make up approximately 6.7%.

Sequencing was carried out using PBMCs. This chain joins TRBV5-4 and TRBJ2-7; the match to TRBD2 covers 10 bases. This clonotype was obtained from a woman in her twenties or thirties in good health and CMV-seropositive. The CDR3 coding sequence is TGTGCCAGCAGCCCCAGCGGGGGGGCCTGGGAGCAGTACTTC. Its protein product is CASSPSGGAWEQYF.